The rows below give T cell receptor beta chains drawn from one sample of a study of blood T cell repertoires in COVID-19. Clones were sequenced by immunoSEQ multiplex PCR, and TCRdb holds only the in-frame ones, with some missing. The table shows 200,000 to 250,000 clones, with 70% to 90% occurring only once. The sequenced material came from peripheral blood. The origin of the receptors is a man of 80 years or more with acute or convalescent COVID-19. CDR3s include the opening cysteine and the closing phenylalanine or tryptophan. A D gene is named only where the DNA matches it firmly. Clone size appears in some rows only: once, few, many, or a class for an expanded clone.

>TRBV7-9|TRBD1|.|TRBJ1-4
CASSSGQDYEKLFF
TGTGCCAGCAGCTCGGGACAGGACTATGAAAAACTGTTTTTT
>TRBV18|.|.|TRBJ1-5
CASSLQDSYQPQHF
TGTGCCAGCTCACTCCAGGACAGTTATCAGCCCCAGCATTTT
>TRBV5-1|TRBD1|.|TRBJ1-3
CASSLEGTGDYGNTIYF
TGCGCCAGCAGCTTGGAAGGGACAGGGGATTACGGAAACACCATATATTTT
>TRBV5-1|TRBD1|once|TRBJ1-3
CASSSSGQVRGNTIYF
TGCGCCAGCAGCTCATCGGGACAGGTTCGTGGAAACACCATATATTTT
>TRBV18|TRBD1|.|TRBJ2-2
CASSPGTETGELFF
TGTGCCAGCTCACCCGGGACAGAGACCGGGGAGCTGTTTTTT
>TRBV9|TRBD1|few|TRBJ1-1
CASTGQGNTEAFF
TGTGCCAGCACCGGACAGGGGAACACTGAAGCTTTCTTT
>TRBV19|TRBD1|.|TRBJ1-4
CASSPRDSLNEKLFF
TGTGCCAGTAGTCCTCGGGACAGTTTAAATGAAAAACTGTTTTTT
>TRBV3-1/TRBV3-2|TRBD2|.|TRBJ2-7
CASSPIGGLAGGVLYEQYF
TGTGCCAGCAGCCCCATTGGGGGACTAGCGGGGGGAGTATTGTACGAGCAGTACTTC
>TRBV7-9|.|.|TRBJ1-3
CASSRGMTSGNTIYF
TGTGCCAGCAGCCGGGGGATGACCTCTGGAAACACCATATATTTT
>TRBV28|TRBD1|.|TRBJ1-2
CASSLGTGVTGNYGYTF
TGTGCCAGCAGTCTAGGGACAGGGGTTACGGGGAACTATGGCTACACCTTC
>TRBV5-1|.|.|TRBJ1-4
CASSIGTTNEKLFF
TGCGCCAGCAGTATCGGGACAACTAATGAAAAACTGTTTTTT
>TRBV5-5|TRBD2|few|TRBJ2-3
CASSLAGTSGVDTQYF
TGTGCCAGCAGCTTGGCCGGGACTAGCGGGGTAGATACGCAGTATTTT
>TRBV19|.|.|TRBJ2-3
CASSIVGTSTDTQYF
TGTGCCAGTAGTATTGTGGGCACCTCCACAGATACGCAGTATTTT
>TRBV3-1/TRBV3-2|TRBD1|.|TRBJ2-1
CASSPRVTGDNEQFF
TGTGCCAGCAGCCCACGGGTCACAGGGGACAATGAGCAGTTCTTC
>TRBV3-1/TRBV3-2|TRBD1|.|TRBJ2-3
CASSQLSFRGRGADTQYF
TGTGCCAGCAGCCAACTAAGTTTCAGGGGGCGCGGGGCAGATACGCAGTATTTT
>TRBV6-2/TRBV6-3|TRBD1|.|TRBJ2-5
CASSILRGRVETQYF
TGTGCCAGCAGTATCCTCAGGGGGCGAGTGGAGACCCAGTACTTC
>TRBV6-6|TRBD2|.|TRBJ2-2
CASSPGLAANTGELFF
TGTGCCAGCAGCCCGGGACTAGCGGCGAACACCGGGGAGCTGTTTTTT
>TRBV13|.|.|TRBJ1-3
CASTHRFFSGNTIYF
TGTGCCAGCACCCACAGGTTCTTCTCTGGAAACACCATATATTTT
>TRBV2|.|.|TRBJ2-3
CASSEGGPTDTQYF
TGTGCCAGCAGTGAAGGGGGGCCCACAGATACGCAGTATTTT
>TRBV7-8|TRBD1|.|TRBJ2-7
CASSSKDRGAYEQYF
TGTGCCAGCAGCTCCAAAGACAGGGGCGCCTACGAGCAGTACTTC
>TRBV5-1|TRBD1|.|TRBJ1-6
CASSRGDRGPDPLHF
TGCGCCAGCAGCCGCGGGGACAGGGGACCCGACCCCCTCCACTTT
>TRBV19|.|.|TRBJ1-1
CASSIVGGPDTEAFF
TGTGCCAGTAGTATAGTAGGAGGGCCGGACACTGAAGCTTTCTTT